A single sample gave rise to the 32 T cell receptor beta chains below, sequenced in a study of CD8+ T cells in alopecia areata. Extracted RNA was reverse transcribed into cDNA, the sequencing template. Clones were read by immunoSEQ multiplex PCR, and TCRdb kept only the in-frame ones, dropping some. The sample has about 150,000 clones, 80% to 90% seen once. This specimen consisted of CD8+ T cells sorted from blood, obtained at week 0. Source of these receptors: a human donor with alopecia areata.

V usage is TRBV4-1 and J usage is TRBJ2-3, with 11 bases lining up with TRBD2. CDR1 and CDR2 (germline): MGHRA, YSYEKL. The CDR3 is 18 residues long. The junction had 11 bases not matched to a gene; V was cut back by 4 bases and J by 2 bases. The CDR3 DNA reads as TGCGCCAGCAGCCCGATTAGCGGGAGGGCTCTGGTCACAGATACGCAGTATTTT. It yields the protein CASSPISGRALVTDTQYF.

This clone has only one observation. The CDR3 DNA reads TGCAGCGTTGAAGATCTACTGGGACAGGGGGCGACGCAGTACTTC. Encoded protein: CSVEDLLGQGATQYF. The gene calls are TRBV29-1 and TRBJ2-7, with TRBD1 identical over 12 bases. CDR3 size: 15 residues. Trimming at V came to 0 bases and at J to 9 bases, leaving 9 bases not matched to a gene. Germline values: CDR1 SQVTM, CDR2 ANQGSEA.

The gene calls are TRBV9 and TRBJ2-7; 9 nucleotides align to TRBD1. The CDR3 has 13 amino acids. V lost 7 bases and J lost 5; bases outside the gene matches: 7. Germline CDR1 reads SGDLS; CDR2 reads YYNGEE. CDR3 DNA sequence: TGTGCCAGCTCACGGACAGGGGAGGACGAGCAGTACTTC. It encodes CASSRTGEDEQYF.

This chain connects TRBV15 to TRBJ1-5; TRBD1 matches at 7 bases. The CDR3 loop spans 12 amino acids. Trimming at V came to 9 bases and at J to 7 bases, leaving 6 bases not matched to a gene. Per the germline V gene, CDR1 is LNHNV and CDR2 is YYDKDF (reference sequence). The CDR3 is CATRNRGQPQHF. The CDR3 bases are TGTGCCACGAGAAACAGGGGCCAGCCCCAGCATTTT.

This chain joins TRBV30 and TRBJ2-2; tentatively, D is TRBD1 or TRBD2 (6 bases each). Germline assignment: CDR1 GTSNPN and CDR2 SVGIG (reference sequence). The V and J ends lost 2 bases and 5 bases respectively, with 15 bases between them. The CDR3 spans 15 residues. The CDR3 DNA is TGTGCCTGGAGTCTGGTCGGGGGCGGTACCGGGGAGCTGTTTTTT. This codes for CAWSLVGGGTGELFF.

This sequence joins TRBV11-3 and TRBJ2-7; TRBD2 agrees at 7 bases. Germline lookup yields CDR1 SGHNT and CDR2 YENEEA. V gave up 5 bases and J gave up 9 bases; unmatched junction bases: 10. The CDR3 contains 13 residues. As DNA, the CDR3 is TGTGCCAGCAGCCCCGGACTAGGGTGGGTGCAGTACTTC. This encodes CASSPGLGWVQYF.

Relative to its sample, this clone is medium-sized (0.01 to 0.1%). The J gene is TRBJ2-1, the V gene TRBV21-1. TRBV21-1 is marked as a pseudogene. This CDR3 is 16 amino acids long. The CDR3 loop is CASSKLGTLRPNEQFF. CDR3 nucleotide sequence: TGTGCCAGCAGCAAACTCGGGACCCTTCGCCCCAATGAGCAGTTCTTC.

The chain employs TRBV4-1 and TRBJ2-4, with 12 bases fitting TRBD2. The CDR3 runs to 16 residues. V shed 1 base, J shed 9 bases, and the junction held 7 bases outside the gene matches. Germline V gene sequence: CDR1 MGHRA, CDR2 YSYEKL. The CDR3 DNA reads TGCGCCAGCAGCCAAGTTCTAGCGGGGGGGCCTGTCATTCAGTACTTC. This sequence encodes CASSQVLAGGPVIQYF.

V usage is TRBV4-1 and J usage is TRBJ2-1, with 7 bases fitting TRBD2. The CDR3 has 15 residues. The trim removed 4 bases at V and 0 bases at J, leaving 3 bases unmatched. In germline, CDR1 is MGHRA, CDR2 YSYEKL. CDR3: CASSPGGSSYNEQFF. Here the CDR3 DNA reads TGCGCCAGCAGCCCGGGAGGATCCTCCTACAATGAGCAGTTCTTC.

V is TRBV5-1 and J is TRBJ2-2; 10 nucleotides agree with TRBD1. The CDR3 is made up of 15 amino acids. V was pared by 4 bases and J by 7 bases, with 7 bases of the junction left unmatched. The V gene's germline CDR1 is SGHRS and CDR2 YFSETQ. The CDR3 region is CASSPGTGADGELFF. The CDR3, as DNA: TGCGCCAGCAGCCCAGGGACAGGGGCAGACGGGGAGCTGTTTTTT.

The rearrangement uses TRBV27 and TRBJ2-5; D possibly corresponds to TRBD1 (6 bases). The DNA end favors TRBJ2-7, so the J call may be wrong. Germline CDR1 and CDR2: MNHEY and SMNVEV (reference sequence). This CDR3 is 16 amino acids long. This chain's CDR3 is CASSLAEGGVSYEQYF. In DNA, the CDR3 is TGTGCCAGCAGTTTAGCGGAAGGGGGAGTGTCCTACGAGCAGTACTTC.

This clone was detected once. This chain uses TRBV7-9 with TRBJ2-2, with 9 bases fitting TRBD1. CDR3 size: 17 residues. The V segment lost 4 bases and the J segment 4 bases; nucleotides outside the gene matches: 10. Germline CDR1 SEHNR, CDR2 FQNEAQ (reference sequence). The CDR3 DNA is TGTGCCAGCAGCTCTAGCAGGACGGGACAGGGCACCGGGGAGCTGTTTTTT. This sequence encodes CASSSSRTGQGTGELFF.

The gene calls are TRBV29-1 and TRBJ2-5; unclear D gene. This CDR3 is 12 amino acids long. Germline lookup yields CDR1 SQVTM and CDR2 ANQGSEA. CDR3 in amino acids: CTPEELQETQYF. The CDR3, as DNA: TGCACCCCCGAGGAACTACAAGAGACCCAGTACTTC. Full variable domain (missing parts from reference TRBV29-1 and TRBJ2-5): SAVISQKPSRDICQRGTSLTIQCQVDSQVTMMFWYRQQPGQSLTLIATANQGSEATYESGFVIDKFPISRPNLTFSTLTVSNMSPEDSSIYLCTPEELQETQYFGPGTRLLVL.

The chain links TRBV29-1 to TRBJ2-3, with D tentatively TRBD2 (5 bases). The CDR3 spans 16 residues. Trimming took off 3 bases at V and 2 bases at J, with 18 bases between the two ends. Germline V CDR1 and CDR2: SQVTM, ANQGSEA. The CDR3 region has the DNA TGCAGCGTTGAGCTGGGAGAGGCCCACACCACAGATACGCAGTATTTT. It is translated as CSVELGEAHTTDTQYF.

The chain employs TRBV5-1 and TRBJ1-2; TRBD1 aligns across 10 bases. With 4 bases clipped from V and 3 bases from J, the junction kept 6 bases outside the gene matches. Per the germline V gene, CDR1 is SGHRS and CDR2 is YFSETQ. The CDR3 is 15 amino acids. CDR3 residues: CASSIGQGEDYGYTF. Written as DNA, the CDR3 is TGCGCCAGCAGCATCGGACAGGGGGAGGACTATGGCTACACCTTC.

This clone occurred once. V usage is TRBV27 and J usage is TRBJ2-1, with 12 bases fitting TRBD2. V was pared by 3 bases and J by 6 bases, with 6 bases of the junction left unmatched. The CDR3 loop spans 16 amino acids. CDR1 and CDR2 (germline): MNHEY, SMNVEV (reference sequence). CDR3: CASSLSSGRARNEQFF. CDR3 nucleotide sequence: TGTGCCAGCAGTTTGTCTAGCGGGAGGGCCCGCAATGAGCAGTTCTTC.

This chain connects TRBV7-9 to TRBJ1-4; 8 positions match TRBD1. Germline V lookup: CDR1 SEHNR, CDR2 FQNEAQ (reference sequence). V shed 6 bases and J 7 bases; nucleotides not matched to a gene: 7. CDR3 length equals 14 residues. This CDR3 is CASSPDRDAEKLFF. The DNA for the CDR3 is TGTGCCAGCAGTCCGGACAGGGACGCTGAAAAACTGTTTTTT. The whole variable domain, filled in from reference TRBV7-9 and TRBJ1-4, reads DTGVSQNPRHKITKRGQNVTFRCDPISEHNRLYWYRQTLGQGPEFLTYFQNEAQLEKSRLLSDRFSAERPKGSFSTLEIQRTEQGDSAMYLCASSPDRDAEKLFFGSGTQLSVL.

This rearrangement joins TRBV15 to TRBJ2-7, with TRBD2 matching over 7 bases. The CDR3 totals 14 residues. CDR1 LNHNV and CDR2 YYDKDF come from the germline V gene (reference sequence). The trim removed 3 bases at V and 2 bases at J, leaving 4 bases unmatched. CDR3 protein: CATSSGLGTYEQYF. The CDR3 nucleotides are TGTGCCACCAGCAGTGGACTAGGAACCTACGAGCAGTACTTC. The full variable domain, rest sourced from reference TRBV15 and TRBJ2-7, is DAMVIQNPRYQVTQFGKPVTLSCSQTLNHNVMYWYQQKSSQAPKLLFHYYDKDFNNEADTPDNFQSRRPNTSFCFLDIRSPGLGDTAMYLCATSSGLGTYEQYFGPGTRLTVT.

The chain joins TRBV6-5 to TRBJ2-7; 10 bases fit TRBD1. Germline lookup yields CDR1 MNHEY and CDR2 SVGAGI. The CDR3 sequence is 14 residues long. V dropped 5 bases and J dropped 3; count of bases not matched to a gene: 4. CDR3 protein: CASSDRGPYYEQYF. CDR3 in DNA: TGTGCCAGCAGTGACAGGGGGCCGTACTACGAGCAGTACTTC.

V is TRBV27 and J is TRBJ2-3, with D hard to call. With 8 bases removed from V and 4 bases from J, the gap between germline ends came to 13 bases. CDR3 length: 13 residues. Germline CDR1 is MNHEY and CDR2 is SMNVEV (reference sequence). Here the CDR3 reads CASGWPGADTQYF. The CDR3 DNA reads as TGTGCCAGCGGATGGCCCGGAGCAGATACGCAGTATTTT.

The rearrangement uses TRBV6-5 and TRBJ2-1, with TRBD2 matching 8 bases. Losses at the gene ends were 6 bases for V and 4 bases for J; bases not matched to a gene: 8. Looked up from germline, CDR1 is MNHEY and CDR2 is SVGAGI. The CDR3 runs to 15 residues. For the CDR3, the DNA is TGTGCCAGCAGCCCGAGCGGGGGACCATACAATGAGCAGTTCTTC. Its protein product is CASSPSGGPYNEQFF.

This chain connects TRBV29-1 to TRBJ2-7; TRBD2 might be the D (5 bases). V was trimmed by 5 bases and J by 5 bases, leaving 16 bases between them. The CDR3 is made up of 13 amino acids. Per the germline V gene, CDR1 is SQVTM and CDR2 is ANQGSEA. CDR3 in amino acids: CSVHSGFGNEQYF. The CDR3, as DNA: TGCAGCGTTCACAGCGGCTTTGGAAACGAGCAGTACTTC.

CDR3 loop: CASSTFRGGQFPYEQYF. CDR3 in DNA: TGTGCCAGCAGCACTTTTAGGGGTGGACAGTTTCCCTACGAGCAGTACTTC. The chain links TRBV4-2 to TRBJ2-7; TRBD1 might be the D (6 bases). With 5 bases removed from V and 2 bases from J, the gap between germline ends came to 22 bases. This CDR3 has 17 amino acids. Per germline, CDR1 LGHNA and CDR2 YNFKEQ.

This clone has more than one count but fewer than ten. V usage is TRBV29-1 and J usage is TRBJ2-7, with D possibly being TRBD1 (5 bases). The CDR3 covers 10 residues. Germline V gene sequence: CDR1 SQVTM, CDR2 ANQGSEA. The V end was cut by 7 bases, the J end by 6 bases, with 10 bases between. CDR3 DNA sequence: TGCAGCGCGGACAATCCCGAGCAGTACTTC. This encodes CSADNPEQYF.

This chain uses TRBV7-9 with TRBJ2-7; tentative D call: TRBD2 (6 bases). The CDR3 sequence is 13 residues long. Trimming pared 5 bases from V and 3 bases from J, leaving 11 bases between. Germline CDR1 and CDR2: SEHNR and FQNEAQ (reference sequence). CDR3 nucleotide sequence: TGTGCCAGCAGCGCTAGCGCAAACTACGAGCAGTACTTC. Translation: CASSASANYEQYF.

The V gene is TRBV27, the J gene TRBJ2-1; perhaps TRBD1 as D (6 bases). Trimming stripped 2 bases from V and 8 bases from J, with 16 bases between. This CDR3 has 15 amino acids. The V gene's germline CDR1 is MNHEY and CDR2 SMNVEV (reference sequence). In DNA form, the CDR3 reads TGTGCCAGCAGTTTAAATTCCGGGACATCCCATGAGCAGTTCTTC. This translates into CASSLNSGTSHEQFF.

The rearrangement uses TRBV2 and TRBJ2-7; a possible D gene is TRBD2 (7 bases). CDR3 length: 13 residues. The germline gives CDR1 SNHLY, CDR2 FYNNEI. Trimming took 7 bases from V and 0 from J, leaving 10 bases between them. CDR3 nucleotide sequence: TGTGCCAGCACGGGGGGCCTCTCCTACGAGCAGTACTTC. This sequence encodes CASTGGLSYEQYF.

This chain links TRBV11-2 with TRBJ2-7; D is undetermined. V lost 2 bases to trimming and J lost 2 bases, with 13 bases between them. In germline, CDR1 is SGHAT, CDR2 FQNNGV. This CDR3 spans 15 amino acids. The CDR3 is CASSLFKDGAYEQYF. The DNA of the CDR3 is TGTGCCAGCAGCTTATTTAAGGACGGAGCCTACGAGCAGTACTTC.

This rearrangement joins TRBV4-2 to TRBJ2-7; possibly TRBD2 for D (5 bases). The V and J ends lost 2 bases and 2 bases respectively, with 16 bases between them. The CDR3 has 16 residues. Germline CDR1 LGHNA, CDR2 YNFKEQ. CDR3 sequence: CASSQRYPLGAYEQYF. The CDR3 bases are TGTGCCAGCAGCCAACGTTACCCGTTGGGAGCCTACGAGCAGTACTTC.

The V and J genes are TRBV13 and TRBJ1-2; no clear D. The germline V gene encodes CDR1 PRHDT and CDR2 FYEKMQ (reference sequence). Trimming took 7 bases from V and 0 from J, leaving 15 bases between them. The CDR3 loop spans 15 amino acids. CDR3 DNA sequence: TGTGCCAGCACCCTCGGAGGGCAGACTAACTATGGCTACACCTTC. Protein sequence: CASTLGGQTNYGYTF.

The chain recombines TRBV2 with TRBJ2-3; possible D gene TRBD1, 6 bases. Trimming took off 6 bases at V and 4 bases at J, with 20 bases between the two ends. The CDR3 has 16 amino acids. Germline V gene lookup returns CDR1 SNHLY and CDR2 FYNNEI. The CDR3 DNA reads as TGTGCCAGCAGCAATGGACAAGGACAGTTATCAGATACGCAGTATTTT. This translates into CASSNGQGQLSDTQYF. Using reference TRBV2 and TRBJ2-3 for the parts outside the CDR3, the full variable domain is EPEVTQTPSHQVTQMGQEVILRCVPISNHLYFYWYRQILGQKVEFLVSFYNNEISEKSEIFDDQFSVERPDGSNFTLKIRSTKLEDSAMYFCASSNGQGQLSDTQYFGPGTRLTVL.

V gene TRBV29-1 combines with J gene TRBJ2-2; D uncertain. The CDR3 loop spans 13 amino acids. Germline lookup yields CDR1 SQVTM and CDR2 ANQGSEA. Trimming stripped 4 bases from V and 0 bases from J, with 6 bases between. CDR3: CSVAETNTGELFF. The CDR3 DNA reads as TGCAGCGTTGCGGAGACGAACACCGGGGAGCTGTTTTTT.